The 27 T cell receptor beta chains in this list originate from one sample, sequenced in a study of T cell responses to AZD1222 COVID-19 vaccine. The assay was immunoSEQ multiplex PCR, and TCRdb's table has in-frame clones only and misses some. The data contain 55,000 to 75,000 clones, approximately 81% of them singletons. The sequencing used peripheral blood, collected on day 0 of AZD1222 vaccination. The receptors shown here come from an adult in good health.

This chain uses TRBV30 with TRBJ1-2; 7 nucleotides align to TRBD1. The CDR3 totals 12 residues. CDR1 and CDR2 (germline): GTSNPN, SVGIG (reference sequence). V was pared by 3 bases and J by 4 bases, with 2 bases of the junction left unmatched. CDR3 loop: CAWRTGPYGYTF. As DNA, the CDR3 is TGTGCCTGGAGGACAGGGCCCTATGGCTACACCTTC.

The chain is built from TRBV7-8 and TRBJ1-5; 11 bases match TRBD1. CDR1 is SGHVS and CDR2 is FQNEAQ in the germline V gene. The CDR3 length is 15 residues. The ends lost 5 bases at V and 6 bases at J; junction bases unmatched: 6. CDR3 amino acids: CASSPFGTGGQPQHF. The CDR3 DNA is TGTGCCAGCAGCCCCTTTGGGACAGGGGGTCAGCCCCAGCATTTT.

The V call is TRBV7-2, the J call TRBJ1-1, with a weak D call TRBD1 (5 bases). Germline CDR1 is SGHTA and CDR2 is FQGNSA. This CDR3 is 13 amino acids long. V dropped 2 bases and J dropped 5 bases, with 9 bases sitting between them. The chain's CDR3 is CASSLSGRTEAFF. The CDR3 coding sequence is TGTGCCAGCAGCTTATCAGGGAGGACTGAAGCTTTCTTT.

This clone has only one observation. This rearrangement joins TRBV4-1 to TRBJ1-2; 9 bases line up with TRBD1. V was clipped by 1 base and J by 3 bases; unmatched bases: 0. CDR1 and CDR2 (germline): MGHRA, YSYEKL. There are 14 residues in the CDR3. CDR3 loop: CASSQGDRDYGYTF. The DNA of the CDR3 is TGCGCCAGCAGCCAAGGGGACAGGGACTATGGCTACACCTTC.

CDR3 protein: CASSLDGGGAYEQYF. The CDR3 DNA reads TGTGCCAGCAGCTTAGATGGCGGGGGTGCCTACGAGCAGTACTTC. This chain uses TRBV5-5 with TRBJ2-7, with 7 bases that match TRBD2. Germline CDR1 is SGHKS and CDR2 is YYEKEE (reference sequence). Losses at the gene ends were 2 bases for V and 2 bases for J; bases not matched to a gene: 7. This CDR3 is built from 15 residues.

On this clone itself: Germline and junction disagree at one end, which may indicate a read error. The chain combines TRBV2 with TRBJ2-3, with 9 bases aligning to TRBD1. CDR3 length: 13 residues. Germline assignment: CDR1 SNHLY and CDR2 FYNNEI. CDR3 region: CAGRTGETDTQYF. CDR3 in DNA: TGTGCCGGCAGGACAGGGGAGACAGATACGCAGTATTTT.

This clone appeared once. The rearrangement links TRBV5-6 to TRBJ2-2, with 8 bases aligning to TRBD1. The CDR3 has 13 amino acids. Trimming cost V 2 bases and J 6 bases; bases outside gene matches: 0. Germline values: CDR1 SGHDT, CDR2 YYEEEE. The CDR3 reads CASSLQGAGELFF. CDR3 nucleotides: TGTGCCAGCAGCTTACAGGGGGCCGGGGAGCTGTTTTTT. The whole variable domain, filled in from reference TRBV5-6 and TRBJ2-2, reads DAGVTQSPTHLIKTRGQQVTLRCSPKSGHDTVSWYQQALGQGPQFIFQYYEEEERQRGNFPDRFSGHQFPNYSSELNVNALLLGDSALYLCASSLQGAGELFFGEGSRLTVL.

This clone was counted between two and nine times. The chain combines TRBV5-8 with TRBJ1-3, with TRBD1 identical over 7 bases. Germline trimming cut 0 bases from V and 0 bases from J; bases unmatched to any gene: 6. Per germline, CDR1 SGHTS and CDR2 YDEGEE. The CDR3 is 17 residues long. The CDR3 DNA follows: TGTGCCAGCAGCTTGGGGTTTGACAGGGCCTCTGGAAACACCATATATTTT. The encoded protein is CASSLGFDRASGNTIYF.

The rearrangement joins TRBV5-6 to TRBJ2-7, with TRBD1 identical over 8 bases. Germline CDR1 SGHDT, CDR2 YYEEEE. The CDR3 totals 15 residues. The V gene end was trimmed by 0 bases and the J gene end by 2 bases; junction bases not matched to a gene: 4. Written as DNA, the CDR3 is TGTGCCAGCAGCTTGGTGGGGACAGGTACCTACGAGCAGTACTTC. Protein product: CASSLVGTGTYEQYF.

The genes are TRBV13 and TRBJ2-7, with unresolved D. V was cut by 0 bases and J by 5 bases, with 5 bases left in between. In germline, CDR1 is PRHDT, CDR2 FYEKMQ (reference sequence). CDR3 length equals 12 residues. This chain's CDR3 is CASSLGQNEQYF. DNA of the CDR3: TGTGCCAGCAGCTTAGGCCAAAACGAGCAGTACTTC.

This sequence joins TRBV13 and TRBJ1-1; D unresolved. Germline CDR1 PRHDT, CDR2 FYEKMQ (reference sequence). V dropped 2 bases and J dropped 7 bases, with 14 bases sitting between them. This CDR3 contains 14 residues. Here the CDR3 DNA reads TGTGCCAGCAGCTTATTACGCGATGCAAATGAAGCTTTCTTT. Residues: CASSLLRDANEAFF.

The genes are TRBV6-5 and TRBJ1-2, with 9 bases aligning to TRBD1. Germline CDR1 is MNHEY and CDR2 is SVGAGI. The CDR3 contains 15 residues. The trim removed 7 bases at V and 2 bases at J, leaving 8 bases unmatched. CDR3 in DNA: TGTGCCAGCATAACCCCCGGGACAGGGAACTATGGCTACACCTTC. The encoded protein is CASITPGTGNYGYTF.

This clone was seen a single time. This chain uses TRBV7-2 with TRBJ2-7; 8 bases map to TRBD2. The CDR3 contains 14 residues. The V gene end was trimmed by 2 bases and the J gene end by 6 bases; junction bases not matched to a gene: 6. The germline V gene has CDR1 SGHTA and CDR2 FQGNSA. CDR3 nucleotides: TGTGCCAGCAGCTTACGGGAGGGCCTGGGCGAGCAGTACTTC. Translating gives CASSLREGLGEQYF.

The chain uses TRBV18 and TRBJ2-5, with 9 bases lining up with TRBD2. Germline V gene data show CDR1 as KGHSH and CDR2 as LQKENI. The CDR3 consists of 14 residues. V shed 1 base, J shed 5 bases, and the junction held 2 bases outside the gene matches. The CDR3 nucleotides are TGTGCCAGCTCACCACTAGCGGGAGTGGAGACCCAGTACTTC. It codes for CASSPLAGVETQYF. The variable domain in full, with the rest retrieved from reference TRBV18 and TRBJ2-5, is NAGVMQNPRHLVRRRGQEARLRCSPMKGHSHVYWYRQLPEEGLKFMVYLQKENIIDESGMPKERFSAEFPKEGPSILRIQQVVRGDSAAYFCASSPLAGVETQYFGPGTRLLVL.

The rearrangement links TRBV7-9 to TRBJ1-4, with D unclear. This CDR3 comprises 14 residues. The germline gives CDR1 SEHNR, CDR2 FQNEAQ (reference sequence). Trimming removed 4 bases from V and 3 bases from J, with 9 bases in between. This chain's CDR3 is CASSSPGSNEKLFF. CDR3 bases: TGTGCCAGCAGCTCCCCGGGTTCTAATGAAAAACTGTTTTTT.

This sequence joins TRBV18 and TRBJ1-2; 9 bases are shared with TRBD1. Germline loops: CDR1 KGHSH, CDR2 LQKENI. V lost 3 bases to trimming and J lost 7 bases; unmatched junction nucleotides: 9. This CDR3 spans 15 amino acids. CDR3 region: CASSPLDRGGVGYTF. CDR3 DNA sequence: TGTGCCAGCTCACCCCTGGACAGGGGAGGGGTTGGCTACACCTTC.

The sample holds a few counts of this clone. V and J are TRBV2 and TRBJ2-7; D uncertain. Between the trimmed V and J ends, which lost 5 bases and 4 bases, there was a span of 6 bases. Germline CDR1 and CDR2: SNHLY and FYNNEI. CDR3 length: 11 residues. CDR3 DNA sequence: TGTGCCAGCAGTCCCCTGTACGAGCAGTACTTC. Protein sequence: CASSPLYEQYF.

The chain carries TRBV12-5 and TRBJ1-3; 7 positions match TRBD1. Germline CDR1 and CDR2: LGHNT and FRNRAP. Trimming removed 6 bases from V and 10 bases from J; junction bases left unmatched: 9. This CDR3 contains 13 residues. In DNA, the CDR3 is TGTGCTAGTGGCTTCCTCCCAGGGGGGACCATATATTTT. Its protein is CASGFLPGGTIYF.

The CDR3 loop reads CASSRRGDSPLHF. CDR3 coding DNA: TGTGCCAGCAGTCGAAGGGGGGATTCACCCCTCCACTTT. The chain links TRBV6-5 to TRBJ1-6, with a possible D match to TRBD1 (6 bases). The CDR3 loop spans 13 amino acids. CDR1 MNHEY and CDR2 SVGAGI come from the germline V gene. The V and J ends lost 5 bases and 8 bases respectively, with 10 bases between them.

This chain uses TRBV19 with TRBJ2-5; no reliable D call. Trimming left V 4 bases short and J 5 bases short, with 17 bases between. The germline V gene encodes CDR1 LNHDA and CDR2 SQIVND (reference sequence). CDR3 length equals 15 residues. The CDR3 sequence is CASSRGTVLGETQYF. CDR3 DNA sequence: TGTGCCAGTAGTAGGGGAACCGTTCTGGGGGAGACCCAGTACTTC.

This clone was found once. The chain employs TRBV30 and TRBJ2-2; 7 nucleotides match TRBD2. The CDR3 has 15 amino acids. CDR1 GTSNPN and CDR2 SVGIG come from the germline V gene (reference sequence). V lost 0 bases to trimming and J lost 3 bases; unmatched junction nucleotides: 4. CDR3 DNA: TGTGCCTGGAGTGTAACTAGCGCTGACACCGGGGAGCTGTTTTTT. Its protein is CAWSVTSADTGELFF.

The chain recombines TRBV30 with TRBJ2-2; a weak D match, TRBD2 (6 bases). V gave up 3 bases and J gave up 1 base, with 15 bases separating them. The CDR3 runs 16 residues. Looked up from germline, CDR1 is GTSNPN and CDR2 is SVGIG (reference sequence). CDR3 nucleotides: TGTGCCTGGAGCCAGGGACTGTTTATGAACACCGGGGAGCTGTTTTTT. Translating it yields CAWSQGLFMNTGELFF.

V and J are TRBV19 and TRBJ2-3; 8 nucleotides match TRBD2. The CDR3 loop spans 16 amino acids. The V gene end was trimmed by 6 bases and the J gene end by 0 bases; junction bases not matched to a gene: 8. CDR1 LNHDA and CDR2 SQIVND come from the germline V gene (reference sequence). The CDR3 nucleotides read TGTGCCAGTAGCAACAAAATAGCGGGGAGCACAGATACGCAGTATTTT. Translation gives CASSNKIAGSTDTQYF. The full variable domain, completed using reference TRBV19 and TRBJ2-3, is DGGITQSPKYLFRKEGQNVTLSCEQNLNHDAMYWYRQDPGQGLRLIYYSQIVNDFQKGDIAEGYSVSREKKESFPLTVTSAQKNPTAFYLCASSNKIAGSTDTQYFGPGTRLTVL.

The chain carries TRBV6-2 or TRBV6-3 and TRBJ2-7; D unresolved. Trimming cost V 5 bases and J 3 bases, with 8 bases left between them. The germline V gene encodes CDR1 MNHEY and CDR2 SVGEGT. The CDR3 loop spans 12 amino acids. The CDR3 loop reads CASSRVGYEQYF. The CDR3 DNA reads as TGTGCCAGCAGTCGAGTAGGCTACGAGCAGTACTTC.

This clone was seen a handful of times. This chain connects TRBV25-1 to TRBJ1-1; unclear D gene. CDR1 is MGHDK and CDR2 is SYGVNS in the germline V gene. The V end was cut by 5 bases, the J end by 1 base, with 8 bases between. This CDR3 has 13 residues. The CDR3 reads CASSLTGNTEAFF. CDR3 DNA sequence: TGTGCCAGCAGTCTCACGGGGAACACTGAAGCTTTCTTT.

This clone is a singleton in its sample. The V gene is TRBV4-1, the J gene TRBJ1-1; tentative D call: TRBD1 (6 bases). V gave up 3 bases and J gave up 3 bases, with 14 bases separating them. CDR3 length equals 15 residues. Germline V gives CDR1 MGHRA, CDR2 YSYEKL. CDR3 loop: CASSQGWGADTEAFF. In nucleotides, the CDR3 is TGCGCCAGCAGCCAGGGGTGGGGGGCAGACACTGAAGCTTTCTTT.

The CDR3 protein is CASSGAWNTGELFF. The DNA of the CDR3 is TGTGCCAGCAGCGGGGCATGGAACACCGGGGAGCTGTTTTTT. This chain links TRBV7-6 with TRBJ2-2; a weak D match, TRBD1 (5 bases). The length of the CDR3 is 14 residues. Germline CDR1 reads SGHVS; CDR2 reads FNYEAQ. V was pared by 5 bases and J by 1 base, with 8 bases between.